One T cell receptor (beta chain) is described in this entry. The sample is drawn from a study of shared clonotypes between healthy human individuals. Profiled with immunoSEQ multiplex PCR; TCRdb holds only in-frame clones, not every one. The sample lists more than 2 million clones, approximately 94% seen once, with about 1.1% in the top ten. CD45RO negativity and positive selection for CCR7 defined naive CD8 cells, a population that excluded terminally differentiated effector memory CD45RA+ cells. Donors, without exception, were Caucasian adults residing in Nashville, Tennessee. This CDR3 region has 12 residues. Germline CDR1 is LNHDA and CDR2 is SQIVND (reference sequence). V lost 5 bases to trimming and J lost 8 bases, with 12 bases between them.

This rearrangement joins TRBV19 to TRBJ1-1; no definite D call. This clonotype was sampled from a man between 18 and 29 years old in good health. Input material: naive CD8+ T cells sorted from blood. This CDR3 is CASSPSEGEAFF. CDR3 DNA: TGTGCCAGTAGTCCCTCCGAAGGAGAAGCTTTCTTT. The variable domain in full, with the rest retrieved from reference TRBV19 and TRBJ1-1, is DGGITQSPKYLFRKEGQNVTLSCEQNLNHDAMYWYRQDPGQGLRLIYYSQIVNDFQKGDIAEGYSVSREKKESFPLTVTSAQKNPTAFYLCASSPSEGEAFFGQGTRLTVV.